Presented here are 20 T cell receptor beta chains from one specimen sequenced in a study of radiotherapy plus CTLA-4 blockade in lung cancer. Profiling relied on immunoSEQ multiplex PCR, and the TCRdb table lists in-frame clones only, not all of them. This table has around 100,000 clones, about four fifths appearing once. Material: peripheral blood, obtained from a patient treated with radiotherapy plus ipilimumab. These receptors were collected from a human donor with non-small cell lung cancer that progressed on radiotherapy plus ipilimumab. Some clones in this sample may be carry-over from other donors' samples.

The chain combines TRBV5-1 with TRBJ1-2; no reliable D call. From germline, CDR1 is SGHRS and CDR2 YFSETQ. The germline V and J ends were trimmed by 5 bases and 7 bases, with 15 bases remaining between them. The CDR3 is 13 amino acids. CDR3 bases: TGCGCCAGCAGTTCTCCTTACAGTTCTGGCTACACCTTC. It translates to CASSSPYSSGYTF. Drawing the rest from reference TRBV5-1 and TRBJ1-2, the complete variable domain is KAGVTQTPRYLIKTRGQQVTLSCSPISGHRSVSWYQQTPGQGLQFLFEYFSETQRNKGNFPGRFSGRQFSNSRSEMNVSTLELGDSALYLCASSSPYSSGYTFGSGTRLTVV.

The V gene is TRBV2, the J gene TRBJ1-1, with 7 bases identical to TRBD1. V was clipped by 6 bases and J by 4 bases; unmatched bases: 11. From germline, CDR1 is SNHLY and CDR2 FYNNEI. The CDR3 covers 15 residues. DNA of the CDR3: TGTGCCAGCAGACTAGACAGGGCCGGTAGCACTGAAGCTTTCTTT. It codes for CASRLDRAGSTEAFF.

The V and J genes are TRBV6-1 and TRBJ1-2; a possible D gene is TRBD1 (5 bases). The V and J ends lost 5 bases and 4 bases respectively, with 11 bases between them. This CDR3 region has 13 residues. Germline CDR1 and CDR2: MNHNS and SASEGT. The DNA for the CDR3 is TGTGCCAGCAGTCAAGAGAGGGGCTATGGCTACACCTTC. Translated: CASSQERGYGYTF.

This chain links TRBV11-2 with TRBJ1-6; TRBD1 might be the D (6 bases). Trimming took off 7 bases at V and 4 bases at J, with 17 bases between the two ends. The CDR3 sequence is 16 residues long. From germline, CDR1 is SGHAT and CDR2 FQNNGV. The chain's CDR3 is CASTNLGTNYNSPLHF. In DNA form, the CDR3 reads TGTGCCAGCACCAACTTAGGGACAAATTATAATTCACCCCTCCACTTT. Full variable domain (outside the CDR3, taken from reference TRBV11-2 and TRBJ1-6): EAGVAQSPRYKIIEKRQSVAFWCNPISGHATLYWYQQILGQGPKLLIQFQNNGVVDDSQLPKDRFSAERLKGVDSTLKIQPAKLEDSAVYLCASTNLGTNYNSPLHFGNGTRLTVT.

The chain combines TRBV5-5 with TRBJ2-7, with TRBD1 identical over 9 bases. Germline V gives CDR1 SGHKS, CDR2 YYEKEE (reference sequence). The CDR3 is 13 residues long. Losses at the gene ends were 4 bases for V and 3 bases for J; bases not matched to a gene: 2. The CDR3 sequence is CASSTGQGYEQYF. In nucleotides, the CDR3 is TGTGCCAGCAGCACGGGACAGGGCTACGAGCAGTACTTC.

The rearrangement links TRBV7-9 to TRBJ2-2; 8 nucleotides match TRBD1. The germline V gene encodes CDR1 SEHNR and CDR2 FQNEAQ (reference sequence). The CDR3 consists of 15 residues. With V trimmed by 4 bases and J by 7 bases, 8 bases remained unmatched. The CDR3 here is CASSSPGGASGELFF. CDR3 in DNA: TGTGCCAGCAGCTCGCCAGGGGGCGCTAGCGGGGAGCTGTTTTTT.

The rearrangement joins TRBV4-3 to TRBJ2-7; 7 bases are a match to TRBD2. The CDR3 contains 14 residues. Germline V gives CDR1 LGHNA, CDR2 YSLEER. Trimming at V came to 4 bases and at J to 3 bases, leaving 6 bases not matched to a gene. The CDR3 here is CASSRRKRGYEQYF. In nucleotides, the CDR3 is TGCGCCAGCAGCCGCAGGAAGCGGGGCTACGAGCAGTACTTC.

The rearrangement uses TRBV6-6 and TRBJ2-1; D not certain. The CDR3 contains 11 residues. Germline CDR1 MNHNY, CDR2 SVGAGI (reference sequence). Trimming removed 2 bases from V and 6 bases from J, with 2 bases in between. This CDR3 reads CASSYLNEQFF. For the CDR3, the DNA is TGTGCCAGCAGTTACCTCAATGAGCAGTTCTTC.

CDR3 nucleotide sequence: TGTGCCAGCAGCCCGACAGGGGGCTTGGGCACTGAAGCTTTCTTT. Its translation: CASSPTGGLGTEAFF. This chain links TRBV7-3 with TRBJ1-1; 10 nucleotides align to TRBD1. Germline assignment: CDR1 SGHTA and CDR2 FQGTGA. Trimming took 5 bases from V and 4 from J; bases not matched to a gene: 7. The CDR3 has 15 amino acids.

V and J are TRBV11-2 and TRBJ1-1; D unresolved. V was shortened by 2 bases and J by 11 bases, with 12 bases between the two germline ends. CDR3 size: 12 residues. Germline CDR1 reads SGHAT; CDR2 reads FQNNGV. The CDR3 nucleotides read TGTGCCAGCAGCTTACCGGGATCAGTCGCTTTCTTT. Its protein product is CASSLPGSVAFF.

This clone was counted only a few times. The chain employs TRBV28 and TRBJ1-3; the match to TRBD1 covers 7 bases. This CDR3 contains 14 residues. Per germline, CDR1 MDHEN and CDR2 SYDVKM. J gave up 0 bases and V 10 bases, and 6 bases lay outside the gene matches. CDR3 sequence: CATQTGISGNTIYF. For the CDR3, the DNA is TGTGCCACCCAGACAGGGATCTCTGGAAACACCATATATTTT.

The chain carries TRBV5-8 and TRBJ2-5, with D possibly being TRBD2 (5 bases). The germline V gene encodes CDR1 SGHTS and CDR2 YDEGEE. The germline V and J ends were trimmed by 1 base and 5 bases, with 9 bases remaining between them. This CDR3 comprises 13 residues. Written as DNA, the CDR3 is TGTGCCAGCAGCTTGCCGGGGTCCGAGACCCAGTACTTC. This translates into CASSLPGSETQYF.

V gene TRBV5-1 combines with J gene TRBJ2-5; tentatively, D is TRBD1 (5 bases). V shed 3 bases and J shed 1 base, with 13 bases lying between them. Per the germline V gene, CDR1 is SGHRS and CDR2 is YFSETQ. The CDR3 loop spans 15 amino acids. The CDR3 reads CASSWVPGSQETQYF. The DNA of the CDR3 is TGCGCCAGCAGCTGGGTACCAGGGTCCCAAGAGACCCAGTACTTC.

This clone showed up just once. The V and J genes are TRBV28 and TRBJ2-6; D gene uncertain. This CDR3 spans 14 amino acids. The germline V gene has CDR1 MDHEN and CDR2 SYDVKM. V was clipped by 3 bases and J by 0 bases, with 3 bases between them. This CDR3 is CASSFHSGANVLTF. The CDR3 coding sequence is TGTGCCAGCAGTTTCCACTCTGGGGCCAACGTCCTGACTTTC.

The CDR3 protein is CASSLWAGQETQYF. Written as DNA, the CDR3 is TGTGCCAGCAGCCTCTGGGCGGGTCAAGAGACCCAGTACTTC. The chain couples TRBV4-2 to TRBJ2-5, with D perhaps TRBD2 (5 bases). Germline V lookup: CDR1 LGHNA, CDR2 YNFKEQ. V was clipped by 4 bases and J by 2 bases, with 11 bases between them. This CDR3 has 14 residues.

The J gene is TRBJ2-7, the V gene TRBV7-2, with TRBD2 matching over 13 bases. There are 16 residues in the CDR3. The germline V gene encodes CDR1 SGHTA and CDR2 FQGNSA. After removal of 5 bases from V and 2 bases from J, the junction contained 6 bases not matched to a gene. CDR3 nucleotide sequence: TGTGCCAGCAGCGCAAGACTAGCGGGGGGCACCTACGAGCAGTACTTC. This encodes CASSARLAGGTYEQYF.

CDR3 in DNA: TGTGCCAGCAGCTCCCACGGCGGGAACAGCTACGAGCAGTACTTC. It specifies CASSSHGGNSYEQYF. The chain links TRBV6-5 to TRBJ2-7; perhaps TRBD2 as D (6 bases). This CDR3 contains 15 residues. V gave up 6 bases and J gave up 3 bases, with 18 bases separating them. CDR1 MNHEY and CDR2 SVGAGI come from the germline V gene.

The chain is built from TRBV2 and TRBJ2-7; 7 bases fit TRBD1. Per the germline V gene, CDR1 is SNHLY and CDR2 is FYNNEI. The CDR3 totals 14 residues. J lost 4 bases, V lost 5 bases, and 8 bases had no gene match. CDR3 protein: CASSLTGKFYEQYF. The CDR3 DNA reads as TGTGCCAGCAGTCTGACAGGGAAGTTTTACGAGCAGTACTTC. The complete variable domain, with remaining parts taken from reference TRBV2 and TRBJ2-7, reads EPEVTQTPSHQVTQMGQEVILRCVPISNHLYFYWYRQILGQKVEFLVSFYNNEISEKSEIFDDQFSVERPDGSNFTLKIRSTKLEDSAMYFCASSLTGKFYEQYFGPGTRLTVT.

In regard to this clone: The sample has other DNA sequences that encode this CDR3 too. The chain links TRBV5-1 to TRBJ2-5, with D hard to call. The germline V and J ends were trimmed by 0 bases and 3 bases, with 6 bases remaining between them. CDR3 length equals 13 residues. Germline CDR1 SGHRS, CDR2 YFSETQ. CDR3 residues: CASSLGAEETQYF. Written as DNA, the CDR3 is TGCGCCAGCAGCTTGGGAGCAGAAGAGACCCAGTACTTC. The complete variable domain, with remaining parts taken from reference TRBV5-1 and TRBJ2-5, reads KAGVTQTPRYLIKTRGQQVTLSCSPISGHRSVSWYQQTPGQGLQFLFEYFSETQRNKGNFPGRFSGRQFSNSRSEMNVSTLELGDSALYLCASSLGAEETQYFGPGTRLLVL.

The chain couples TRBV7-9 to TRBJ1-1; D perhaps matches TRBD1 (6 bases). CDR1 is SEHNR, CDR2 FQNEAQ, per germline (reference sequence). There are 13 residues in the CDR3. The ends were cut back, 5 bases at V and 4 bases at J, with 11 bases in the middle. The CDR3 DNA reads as TGTGCCAGCAGCATGCCAGGGGCCACTGAAGCTTTCTTT. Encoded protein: CASSMPGATEAFF.